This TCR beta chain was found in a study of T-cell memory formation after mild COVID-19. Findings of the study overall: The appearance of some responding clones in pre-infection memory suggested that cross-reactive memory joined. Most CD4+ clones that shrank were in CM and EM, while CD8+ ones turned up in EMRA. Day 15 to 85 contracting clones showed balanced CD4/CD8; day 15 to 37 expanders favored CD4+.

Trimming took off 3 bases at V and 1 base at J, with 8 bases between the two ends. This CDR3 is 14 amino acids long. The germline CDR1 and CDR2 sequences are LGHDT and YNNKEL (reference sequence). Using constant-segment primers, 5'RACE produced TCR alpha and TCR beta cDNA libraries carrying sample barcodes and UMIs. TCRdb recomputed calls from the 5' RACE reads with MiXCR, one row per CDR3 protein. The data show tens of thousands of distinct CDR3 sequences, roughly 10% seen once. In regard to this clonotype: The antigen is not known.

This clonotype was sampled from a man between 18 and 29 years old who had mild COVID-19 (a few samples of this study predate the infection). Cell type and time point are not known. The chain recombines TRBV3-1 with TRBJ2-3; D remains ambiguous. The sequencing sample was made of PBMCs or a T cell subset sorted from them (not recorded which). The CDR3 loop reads CASSHKLRTDTQYF. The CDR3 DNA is TGTGCCAGCAGCCACAAACTGCGCACAGATACGCAGTATTTT.